This T cell receptor beta chain was documented in a study of blood T cells in healthy people across ages. It was with a sample-barcoded 5' primer and a J-beta primer mix that a second PCR of roughly 6 to 12 cycles was run. TCRdb reprocessed the 5' RACE reads with MiXCR, giving one entry per CDR3 protein. The data hold 850,000 to 1,000,000 distinct CDR3 sequences, with around 46% observed a single time. The junction had 12 bases not matched to a gene; V was cut back by 0 bases and J by 11 bases. The CDR3 contains 14 residues. Germline CDR1 reads DFQATT; CDR2 reads SNEGSKA (reference sequence). Material: blood. The receptor was isolated from a man aged 25-45 years in good health. V usage is TRBV20-1 and J usage is TRBJ2-5; 7 bases fit TRBD1. The DNA of the CDR3 is TGCAGTGCTAGAGATCAGGTTACAGGGGATGAGCAGTACTTC. The encoded protein is CSARDQVTGDEQYF.